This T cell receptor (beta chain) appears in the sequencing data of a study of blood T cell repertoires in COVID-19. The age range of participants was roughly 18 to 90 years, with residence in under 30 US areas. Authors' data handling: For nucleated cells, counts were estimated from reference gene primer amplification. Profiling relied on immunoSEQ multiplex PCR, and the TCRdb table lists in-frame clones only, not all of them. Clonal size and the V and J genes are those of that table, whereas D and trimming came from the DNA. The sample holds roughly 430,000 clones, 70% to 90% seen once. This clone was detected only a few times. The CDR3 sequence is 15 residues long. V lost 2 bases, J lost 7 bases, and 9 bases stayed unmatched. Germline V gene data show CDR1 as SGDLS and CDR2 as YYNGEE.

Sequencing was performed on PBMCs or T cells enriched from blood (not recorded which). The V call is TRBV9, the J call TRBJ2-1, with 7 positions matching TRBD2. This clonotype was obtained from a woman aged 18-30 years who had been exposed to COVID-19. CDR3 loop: CASSVSGLLENEQFF. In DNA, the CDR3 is TGTGCCAGCAGCGTTAGCGGGCTGCTCGAAAATGAGCAGTTCTTC.